This TCR beta chain was identified during a study of Tregs in tolerant kidney transplant recipients. In the study overall: CD4+CD25+CD127- cells came from roughly three-day belatacept mixed lymphocyte reactions, some with roughly five-day graft donor restimulation. Study observations and caveats: Expanding Tregs on activated donor B cells appeared to best identify donor-specific TCRbeta clones. Biological reproducibility was not directly addressed in this study. Few patients were studied, so findings need validation in larger groups.

Germline loops: CDR1 LNHDA, CDR2 SQIVND (reference sequence). This CDR3 has 11 amino acids. The V and J ends lost 5 bases and 8 bases respectively, with 9 bases between them. The data were produced by immunoSEQ multiplex PCR, yet TCRdb's version contains in-frame clones alone and is incomplete. The sample lists about 44,000 clones, less than 97% occurring once. As concerns this clone: Its target is not known.

The rearrangement uses TRBV19 and TRBJ1-1; a weak D match, TRBD1 (6 bases). The source of this sequence is a human donor in good health. Specimen: Tregs from blood cultured with allogeneic cells. Here the CDR3 reads CASSSTGEAFF. In DNA, the CDR3 is TGTGCCAGTAGTTCGACAGGAGAAGCTTTCTTT.